The 21 T cell receptor beta chains in this list originate from one sample, sequenced in a study of identical twins. TCRdb redid the calling of the 5' RACE reads with MiXCR, one entry per CDR3 protein. The sample has around 480,000 distinct CDR3 sequences, more than 13% seen once. The same data also contributed to another study, on yellow fever vaccine responses in identical twins.

The specimen sequenced was CD4+ T cells sorted from blood. All receptors come from a young woman in good health.

This clonotype was counted only a few times. V is TRBV29-1 and J is TRBJ1-1; D may be TRBD1 (5 bases). Trimming pared 5 bases from V and 6 bases from J, leaving 10 bases between. Germline CDR1 reads SQVTM; CDR2 reads ANQGSEA. The length of the CDR3 is 11 residues. As DNA, the CDR3 is TGCAGCGTTTATACAGGAGCTGAAGCTTTCTTT. It translates to CSVYTGAEAFF. Complete variable domain (other parts from reference TRBV29-1 and TRBJ1-1): SAVISQKPSRDICQRGTSLTIQCQVDSQVTMMFWYRQQPGQSLTLIATANQGSEATYESGFVIDKFPISRPNLTFSTLTVSNMSPEDSSIYLCSVYTGAEAFFGQGTRLTVV.

This clonotype was counted only a few times. The rearrangement uses TRBV11-2 and TRBJ2-1; 8 nucleotides line up with TRBD2. This CDR3 has 18 amino acids. The V gene end was trimmed by 2 bases and the J gene end by 4 bases; junction bases not matched to a gene: 13. Germline V gives CDR1 SGHAT, CDR2 FQNNGV. The CDR3 nucleotides are TGTGCCAGCAGCTTAAGTTCCTTCGCGGGAGGCCCTTACAATGAGCAGTTCTTC. It translates to CASSLSSFAGGPYNEQFF. Full variable domain (missing parts from reference TRBV11-2 and TRBJ2-1): EAGVAQSPRYKIIEKRQSVAFWCNPISGHATLYWYQQILGQGPKLLIQFQNNGVVDDSQLPKDRFSAERLKGVDSTLKIQPAKLEDSAVYLCASSLSSFAGGPYNEQFFGPGTRLTVL.

This clonotype was observed a handful of times. This sequence joins TRBV12-3 or TRBV12-4 and TRBJ2-7; the D call may be TRBD1 or TRBD2 (5 bases each). CDR3 length: 17 amino acids. V lost 7 bases to trimming and J lost 4 bases, with 26 bases between them. The CDR3 DNA is TGTGCCAGCATTTCAGGCACCCCCCGGGAAGGGGCTTACGAGCAGTACTTC. Its translation: CASISGTPREGAYEQYF.

This clonotype was seen only a few times. The gene calls are TRBV5-1 and TRBJ2-5; TRBD1 is a possible D gene (6 bases). CDR3 length equals 15 residues. V lost 0 bases and J lost 3, with 12 bases in between. Germline V CDR1 and CDR2: SGHRS, YFSETQ. This CDR3 is CASSLAQGGKETQYF. The CDR3 bases are TGCGCCAGCAGCTTGGCACAGGGTGGAAAAGAGACCCAGTACTTC.

The chain couples TRBV5-1 to TRBJ2-7, with D possibly matching TRBD1 (6 bases). The length of the CDR3 is 16 residues. The ends were cut back, 0 bases at V and 6 bases at J, with 19 bases in the middle. The germline gives CDR1 SGHRS, CDR2 YFSETQ. The DNA of the CDR3 is TGCGCCAGCAGCTTGGCTCTAGGACAGCGAGCATCCGAGCAGTACTTC. Protein product: CASSLALGQRASEQYF.

This clonotype was observed a handful of times. V is TRBV28 and J is TRBJ2-1; possibly TRBD1 for D (6 bases). The CDR3 runs to 13 residues. Looked up from germline, CDR1 is MDHEN and CDR2 is SYDVKM. Trimming cost V 6 bases and J 2 bases, with 8 bases left between them. The CDR3, as DNA: TGTGCCAGCAGGCCAGGGGCCTACAATGAGCAGTTCTTC. Protein product: CASRPGAYNEQFF.

This clonotype was observed at least ten times. The gene calls are TRBV7-2 and TRBJ2-6; no clear D. From germline, CDR1 is SGHTA and CDR2 FQGNSA. Trimming removed 5 bases from V and 0 bases from J, with 5 bases in between. The CDR3 sequence is 14 residues long. The CDR3 here is CASSATSGANVLTF. The CDR3 region has the DNA TGTGCCAGCAGCGCGACCTCTGGGGCCAACGTCCTGACTTTC.

Written as DNA, the CDR3 is TGTGCCAGCAGCGGAGGGACAGAGAATACAGATACGCAGTATTTT. This gives the protein CASSGGTENTDTQYF. J is TRBJ2-3 and V is TRBV3-1; TRBD1 might be the D (7 bases). This CDR3 spans 15 amino acids. Trimming took off 5 bases at V and 3 bases at J, with 15 bases between the two ends. Germline lookup yields CDR1 LGHDT and CDR2 YNNKEL (reference sequence).

This sequence joins TRBV6-1 and TRBJ2-3, with D unclear. V shed 9 bases and J shed 1 base, with 11 bases lying between them. This CDR3 region has 13 residues. CDR1 and CDR2 from the germline V gene are MNHNS and SASEGT. As DNA, the CDR3 is TGTGCCAGTCGGAGATTTGGCACAGATACGCAGTATTTT. It specifies CASRRFGTDTQYF.

CDR3 sequence: CSARDQVKNTGELFF. The CDR3 DNA sequence: TGCAGTGCTAGAGACCAGGTGAAGAACACCGGGGAGCTGTTTTTT. The chain recombines TRBV20-1 with TRBJ2-2; D gene unclear. The V end lost 0 bases, the J end lost 1 base, and 9 bases lay between the germline ends. The CDR3 runs to 15 residues. The V gene's germline CDR1 is DFQATT and CDR2 SNEGSKA (reference sequence).

The chain couples TRBV9 to TRBJ2-3; the D call may be TRBD1 or TRBD2 (6 bases each). The ends were cut back, 2 bases at V and 0 bases at J, with 13 bases in the middle. In germline, CDR1 is SGDLS, CDR2 YYNGEE. The CDR3 has 16 amino acids. The CDR3 DNA is TGTGCCAGCAGCGTCCAAGGGGGGACTAGCACAGATACGCAGTATTTT. Protein: CASSVQGGTSTDTQYF.

The chain carries TRBV6-2 or TRBV6-3 and TRBJ2-1, with TRBD1 matching 12 bases. CDR1 and CDR2 from the germline V gene are MNHEY and SVGEGT. V shed 2 bases and J 8 bases; nucleotides not matched to a gene: 4. There are 15 residues in the CDR3. This chain's CDR3 is CASSYLGQGADEQFF. The CDR3 DNA reads TGTGCCAGCAGTTACCTGGGACAGGGGGCCGATGAGCAGTTCTTC.

V gene TRBV10-3 combines with J gene TRBJ2-1; 11 bases map to TRBD2. The CDR3 has 16 residues. J lost 6 bases, V lost 2 bases, and 6 bases had no gene match. Germline CDR1 is ENHRY and CDR2 is SYGVKD. For the CDR3, the DNA is TGTGCCATCAGTGAGACTAGCGGGAGTTCGGGCAATGAGCAGTTCTTC. This codes for CAISETSGSSGNEQFF.

With regard to this clonotype: At one end, the junction sequence differs from germline, possibly due to a read error. V usage is TRBV5-1 and J usage is TRBJ2-5, with D perhaps matching TRBD1 (6 bases). CDR1 SGHRS and CDR2 YFSETQ come from the germline V gene. The CDR3 covers 15 residues. The CDR3 coding sequence is TGCGCCAGCAGCTTGCCGGGACAACCCCCAGAGATCCAGTACTTC. Translated, it gives CASSLPGQPPEIQYF.

This clonotype was observed a few times. The rearrangement uses TRBV6-1 and TRBJ2-5, with 7 bases fitting TRBD2. The germline gives CDR1 MNHNS, CDR2 SASEGT. The CDR3 totals 15 residues. The junction had 8 bases not matched to a gene; V was cut back by 5 bases and J by 2 bases. CDR3 in amino acids: CASSQNGRAQETQYF. For the CDR3, the DNA is TGTGCCAGCAGTCAAAATGGGAGGGCGCAAGAGACCCAGTACTTC.

The chain combines TRBV12-3 or TRBV12-4 with TRBJ2-7; D is perhaps TRBD2 (5 bases). This CDR3 comprises 11 residues. The V end lost 6 bases, the J end lost 6 bases, and 9 bases lay between the germline ends. The CDR3, as DNA: TGTGCCAGCAGAACCCGGGGCGAGCAGTACTTC. Protein sequence: CASRTRGEQYF.

This clonotype was counted many times. The chain joins TRBV6-1 to TRBJ2-7; the D gene is possibly TRBD2 (6 bases). Germline values: CDR1 MNHNS, CDR2 SASEGT. V was clipped by 5 bases and J by 12 bases, with 17 bases between them. This CDR3 spans 12 amino acids. CDR3 sequence (DNA): TGTGCCAGCAGTCAACTGAAGTCCGGGAGGTACTTC. Translating gives CASSQLKSGRYF.

Only a few counts were recorded for this clonotype. The V and J genes are TRBV15 and TRBJ2-3; 8 nucleotides match TRBD1. Germline values: CDR1 LNHNV, CDR2 YYDKDF (reference sequence). The V gene end was trimmed by 7 bases and the J gene end by 5 bases; junction bases not matched to a gene: 8. CDR3 length: 14 residues. In DNA, the CDR3 is TGTGCCACCACCAAGGGACAGGACCAAGATACGCAGTATTTT. Translation: CATTKGQDQDTQYF. The full variable domain, with the rest looked up from reference TRBV15 and TRBJ2-3, is DAMVIQNPRYQVTQFGKPVTLSCSQTLNHNVMYWYQQKSSQAPKLLFHYYDKDFNNEADTPDNFQSRRPNTSFCFLDIRSPGLGDTAMYLCATTKGQDQDTQYFGPGTRLTVL.

In this sample, this clonotype turned up a few times. The chain links TRBV18 to TRBJ2-7, with 8 bases that match TRBD1. Per the germline V gene, CDR1 is KGHSH and CDR2 is LQKENI. Losses at the gene ends were 1 base for V and 2 bases for J; bases not matched to a gene: 4. CDR3 size: 15 residues. The DNA of the CDR3 is TGTGCCAGCTCACCACAGGGGACAGGAGCCTACGAGCAGTACTTC. Residues: CASSPQGTGAYEQYF.

The chain joins TRBV24-1 to TRBJ2-2; the match to TRBD2 covers 8 bases. V was clipped by 6 bases and J by 4 bases; unmatched bases: 6. The CDR3 totals 15 residues. CDR1 is KGHDR, CDR2 SFDVKD, per germline. The CDR3 protein is CATSHSAGVTGELFF. The DNA for the CDR3 is TGTGCCACCAGTCACTCAGCGGGAGTCACCGGGGAGCTGTTTTTT.

The gene calls are TRBV18 and TRBJ2-3, with TRBD2 matching over 10 bases. Per germline, CDR1 KGHSH and CDR2 LQKENI. V was clipped by 1 base and J by 2 bases; unmatched bases: 3. The CDR3 has 16 residues. Written as DNA, the CDR3 is TGTGCCAGCTCACCACTAGCGGGGGGTGCCACAGATACGCAGTATTTT. Its protein product is CASSPLAGGATDTQYF.